This entry lists 23 T cell receptor beta chains sequenced from one sample in a study of T cell responses to AZD1222 COVID-19 vaccine. This table comes from immunoSEQ multiplex PCR, and its TCRdb copy is limited to in-frame clones, with some not included. The sample has 100,000 to 130,000 clones; under 95% are singletons. The sequencing used peripheral blood, collected on day 0 of AZD1222 vaccination. These TCRs come from an adult in good health.

The table lists this clone with a count of one. The genes are TRBV6-5 and TRBJ2-1; no definite D call. Germline-derived CDR1 and CDR2 are MNHEY and SVGAGI. Trimming stripped 6 bases from V and 7 bases from J, with 19 bases between. The CDR3 loop spans 15 amino acids. Here the CDR3 DNA reads TGTGCCAGCAGGAGACCAACGGGCGTAGTTAATGAGCAGTTCTTC. This gives the protein CASRRPTGVVNEQFF.

J is TRBJ1-2 and V is TRBV12-3 or TRBV12-4, with 10 nucleotides matching TRBD1. This CDR3 has 13 amino acids. The V segment lost 4 bases and the J segment 8 bases; nucleotides outside the gene matches: 4. The CDR3 coding sequence is TGTGCCAGCAGTTCCTGGACAGGGGGGGGCTACACCTTC. The encoded protein is CASSSWTGGGYTF.

V usage is TRBV3-1 (or the pseudogene TRBV3-2) and J usage is TRBJ2-6; 10 nucleotides align to TRBD1. V dropped 4 bases and J dropped 1; count of bases not matched to a gene: 10. The CDR3 contains 19 residues. Germline assignment: CDR1 LGHDT and CDR2 YNNKEL (reference sequence). The CDR3: CASSPKSGTGASGANVLTF. CDR3 nucleotides: TGTGCCAGCAGCCCTAAGTCAGGGACAGGGGCGTCTGGGGCCAACGTCCTGACTTTC.

This chain connects TRBV5-4 to TRBJ1-1, with D perhaps matching TRBD1 (5 bases). This CDR3 has 20 residues. Germline-derived CDR1 and CDR2 are SGHNT and YYREEE (reference sequence). V lost 0 bases to trimming and J lost 1 base, with 25 bases between them. CDR3 protein: CASSLAGRSGTLSQNTEAFF. As DNA, the CDR3 is TGTGCCAGCAGCTTGGCCGGTCGAAGCGGGACCTTAAGCCAGAACACTGAAGCTTTCTTT.

This clone was detected a few times. The chain uses TRBV7-8 and TRBJ1-1; a possible D gene is TRBD1 (5 bases). With 5 bases removed from V and 2 bases from J, the gap between germline ends came to 15 bases. The germline gives CDR1 SGHVS, CDR2 FQNEAQ. This CDR3 is 15 amino acids long. The CDR3 DNA reads as TGTGCCAGCAGCCTGGGACGAGGGTTTAACACTGAAGCTTTCTTT. Protein product: CASSLGRGFNTEAFF.

This sequence joins TRBV6-4 and TRBJ2-7; D may be TRBD1 (6 bases). This CDR3 region has 15 residues. Trimming shortened V by 9 bases and J by 4 bases, and 22 bases separated the two germline ends. Germline-derived CDR1 and CDR2 are MRHNA and SNTAGT. The CDR3 DNA sequence: TGTGCCAGTAGAAGAGACCCGGGACAAGCTTACGAGCAGTACTTC. Amino acids: CASRRDPGQAYEQYF.

J is TRBJ2-2 and V is TRBV15, with D perhaps TRBD1 (6 bases). The CDR3 has 16 amino acids. Looked up from germline, CDR1 is LNHNV and CDR2 is YYDKDF (reference sequence). V shed 0 bases and J shed 1 base, with 9 bases lying between them. CDR3 sequence: CATSRDRGRNTGELFF. CDR3 DNA sequence: TGTGCCACCAGCAGAGACAGGGGTAGGAACACCGGGGAGCTGTTTTTT.

This chain links TRBV4-1 with TRBJ1-1; D unclear. The length of the CDR3 is 14 residues. V lost 0 bases, J lost 3 bases, and 8 bases lay in between. The germline gives CDR1 MGHRA, CDR2 YSYEKL. As DNA, the CDR3 is TGCGCCAGCAGCCAAGATGAGATTTACACTGAAGCTTTCTTT. Translating it yields CASSQDEIYTEAFF.

This clone was recorded a few times. The chain combines TRBV2 with TRBJ2-7, with 10 bases matching TRBD1. Germline lookup yields CDR1 SNHLY and CDR2 FYNNEI. The ends lost 1 base at V and 6 bases at J; junction bases unmatched: 6. The CDR3 sequence is 15 residues long. CDR3 region: CASSEDGGQGTEQYF. The CDR3 DNA sequence: TGTGCCAGCAGTGAAGATGGGGGACAGGGGACCGAGCAGTACTTC.

V is TRBV19 and J is TRBJ1-2, with no clear D. CDR1 and CDR2 from the germline V gene are LNHDA and SQIVND (reference sequence). Trimming cost V 4 bases and J 4 bases, with 16 bases left between them. The CDR3 spans 15 residues. The CDR3 bases are TGTGCCAGTAGTACCCTGGGTGGGTTCATCTATGGCTACACCTTC. It codes for CASSTLGGFIYGYTF. The entire variable domain, with the rest obtained from reference TRBV19 and TRBJ1-2, is as follows: DGGITQSPKYLFRKEGQNVTLSCEQNLNHDAMYWYRQDPGQGLRLIYYSQIVNDFQKGDIAEGYSVSREKKESFPLTVTSAQKNPTAFYLCASSTLGGFIYGYTFGSGTRLTVV.

The chain couples TRBV12-3 or TRBV12-4 to TRBJ1-5; D not resolved. V was cut by 3 bases and J by 7 bases, with 7 bases left in between. This CDR3 spans 12 amino acids. The DNA of the CDR3 is TGTGCCAGCAGTTTTGGGGAGCAGCCCCAGCATTTT. Amino acid sequence: CASSFGEQPQHF.

J is TRBJ2-7 and V is TRBV2; 9 bases are a match to TRBD1. The V and J ends lost 5 bases and 7 bases, in that order; junction bases with no gene match: 12. The CDR3 has 15 residues. Per the germline V gene, CDR1 is SNHLY and CDR2 is FYNNEI. Written as DNA, the CDR3 is TGTGCCAGCAGTTACCGGGACAGGGTGATACGGGAGCAGTACTTC. It translates to CASSYRDRVIREQYF.

The chain recombines TRBV6-2 or TRBV6-3 with TRBJ1-5; D is ambiguous. The CDR3 has 16 amino acids. The germline V gene has CDR1 MNHEY and CDR2 SVGEGT. V was clipped by 3 bases and J by 6 bases, with 18 bases between them. CDR3 sequence: CASSYGSGPGFQPQHF. CDR3 nucleotide sequence: TGTGCCAGCAGTTATGGTTCTGGACCGGGGTTTCAGCCCCAGCATTTT.

V usage is TRBV19 and J usage is TRBJ1-5, with D possibly matching TRBD1 (5 bases). Germline V CDR1 and CDR2: LNHDA, SQIVND (reference sequence). Trimming stripped 7 bases from V and 7 bases from J, with 20 bases between. CDR3 size: 15 residues. The CDR3 DNA sequence: TGTGCCAGTACCAATGGGGGAGGGGTCCGACAGCCCCAGCATTTT. It translates to CASTNGGGVRQPQHF.

DNA for the CDR3: TGTGCCAGCAGCGCCCGGCGGGGGGTTTCAAGCTCCTACGAGCAGTACTTC. This codes for CASSARRGVSSSYEQYF. The chain combines TRBV7-2 with TRBJ2-7; 8 nucleotides agree with TRBD2. CDR1 is SGHTA, CDR2 FQGNSA, per germline. The CDR3 is 17 residues long. J lost 0 bases, V lost 5 bases, and 12 bases had no gene match.

The gene calls are TRBV12-3 or TRBV12-4 and TRBJ1-2, with a possible D match to TRBD1 (5 bases). The CDR3 has 13 amino acids. V gave up 1 base and J gave up 4 bases, with 7 bases separating them. CDR3 nucleotides: TGTGCCAGCAGTTTAGGGCAGGGCTATGGCTACACCTTC. As protein: CASSLGQGYGYTF.

The V call is TRBV6-5, the J call TRBJ2-5; no firm D call. Deletions cut 5 bases from V and 5 bases from J, with 15 bases between. Germline CDR1 is MNHEY and CDR2 is SVGAGI. This CDR3 has 14 residues. The CDR3 nucleotides read TGTGCCAGCAGTAAGGACGGAGCCTGGGAGACCCAGTACTTC. Amino acids: CASSKDGAWETQYF.

As concerns this clone: Germline is not matched at one junction end, which may reflect a read error. This chain connects TRBV4-3 to TRBJ1-2, with 11 bases that match TRBD1. The CDR3 has 13 amino acids. Per germline, CDR1 LGHNA and CDR2 YSLEER. CDR3 protein: CASSQDLGQGALF. The CDR3 bases are TGCGCCAGCAGCCAAGATCTCGGACAGGGGGCCCTCTTC.

The V and J genes are TRBV19 and TRBJ1-5; D unresolved. Trimming took off 4 bases at V and 7 bases at J, with 8 bases between the two ends. The CDR3 is made up of 12 amino acids. CDR1 and CDR2 (germline): LNHDA, SQIVND (reference sequence). CDR3 region: CASSRMGQPQHF. The CDR3 DNA sequence: TGTGCCAGTAGTAGGATGGGGCAGCCCCAGCATTTT.

CDR3 bases: TGTGCCAGCAGTACCAACATCCATGAAAAACTGTTTTTT. Amino acids: CASSTNIHEKLFF. This chain links TRBV2 with TRBJ1-4; D is unresolved. Between the trimmed V and J ends, which lost 5 bases and 6 bases, there was a span of 10 bases. CDR3 length: 13 residues. Germline assignment: CDR1 SNHLY and CDR2 FYNNEI. The full variable domain, its missing parts supplied by reference TRBV2 and TRBJ1-4, is EPEVTQTPSHQVTQMGQEVILRCVPISNHLYFYWYRQILGQKVEFLVSFYNNEISEKSEIFDDQFSVERPDGSNFTLKIRSTKLEDSAMYFCASSTNIHEKLFFGSGTQLSVL.

The V call is TRBV12-5, the J call TRBJ2-7; D is unclear. The CDR3 has 12 residues. The V gene lost 6 bases and the J gene lost 3 bases, with 9 bases spanning the gap. In germline, CDR1 is LGHNT, CDR2 FRNRAP. In DNA, the CDR3 is TGTGCTAGTGGCCTCGTAATCTACGAGCAGTACTTC. It yields the protein CASGLVIYEQYF.

The CDR3 protein is CASSGTARGEQFF. CDR3 DNA sequence: TGTGCCAGCAGCGGGACTGCCAGGGGTGAGCAGTTCTTC. This chain links TRBV6-6 with TRBJ2-1; the D gene could be TRBD1 or TRBD2 (6 bases each). V was pared by 6 bases and J by 9 bases, with 15 bases between. Germline V gene lookup returns CDR1 MNHNY and CDR2 SVGAGI (reference sequence). There are 13 residues in the CDR3.

The rearrangement links TRBV15 to TRBJ1-1; D unresolved. V was shortened by 1 base and J by 3 bases, with 9 bases between the two germline ends. The CDR3 length is 14 residues. Germline V gives CDR1 LNHNV, CDR2 YYDKDF (reference sequence). The CDR3 sequence is CATSRGQSDTEAFF. The CDR3, as DNA: TGTGCCACCAGCAGAGGCCAATCTGACACTGAAGCTTTCTTT.